This T cell receptor (beta chain) was sequenced in a study of prognosis after radiotherapy for stage I lung cancer. By sample fraction, this clonotype is medium-sized (0.01 to 0.1%). Two-round multiplex PCR amplified TCR beta CDR3 from genomic DNA. First-round PCR used primers specific to each TRBV and TRBJ gene. TCRdb processed the multiplex PCR reads anew with MiXCR; each CDR3 protein has one entry. The sample gives 10,000 to 15,000 distinct CDR3 sequences, nearly 55% of which show up once; 20% to 25% is in the top ten. The CDR3 extends over 11 amino acids. V was pared by 6 bases and J by 3 bases, with 9 bases between. From germline, CDR1 is DFQATT and CDR2 SNEGSKA (reference sequence).

The rearrangement links TRBV20-1 to TRBJ2-7; D might be TRBD2 (6 bases). This sequence was found in a donor over 45 with non-small cell lung cancer. The source material was PBMCs, sampled before or after stereotactic body radiation therapy (not recorded which). In DNA form, the CDR3 reads TGCAGTGCCTTGGACTACTACGAGCAGTACTTC. Translated: CSALDYYEQYF.